This note documents a single T cell receptor beta chain sequence. Which antigen it targets is not known. No much larger clonotype is one base removed from it; base qualities were not supplied. The trial excluded patients who had a history of autoimmune disease or who were on systemic immunosuppression. Peripheral blood for TCR sequencing was collected from all dose cohorts at baseline, on cycle 4 day 1, and on cycle 7 day 1. Samples came from an open-label, multicenter, first-in-human phase I dose-escalation trial of ivuxolimab. Adults with locally advanced or metastatic melanoma, renal cell, hepatocellular, or head and neck squamous cell carcinoma were enrolled in the trial. Before TCR sequencing, CD4+ T cells and CD8+ T cells were sorted from peripheral blood as separate populations. This sample is part of a study of OX40 agonist ivuxolimab in advanced cancers. Turning to the overall study: Ivuxolimab, which targeted the costimulatory receptor OX40 (CD134), was an agonistic, fully human IgG2 monoclonal antibody. Intravenous ivuxolimab was administered to patients every 2 weeks at six dose levels: 0.01, 0.1, 0.3, 1.5, 3 and 10 mg/kg. Among the roughly 54 dose-escalation patients, around 19 had hepatocellular carcinoma, roughly 15 melanoma, 9 renal cell carcinoma and 9 head and neck cancer. In the dose-escalation cohort, 75% to 85% of patients were male, and the mean age was 60 years with a range of roughly 20 to 85. Patients were allowed to have had prior anti-PD-1, anti-PD-L1 or anti-CTLA-4 therapy, and approximately 40% of the dose-escalation patients had been treated with checkpoint inhibitors. Partial responses occurred in three dose-escalation patients: two with cutaneous melanoma and one with hepatocellular carcinoma. Peripheral TCRbeta sequencing was intended to test whether TCR sequence diversity was altered and clonal T-cell expansion was caused by ivuxolimab. The paper covers the monotherapy dose-escalation part of the phase I ivuxolimab trial, which included N of about 50 patients.

CDR1 is given as GTSNPN and CDR2 as SVGIG, both from the germline V gene (reference sequence). V is clipped by 2 bases and J by 6 bases, and the sequence between their germline boundaries is 16 bases long. From cysteine to phenylalanine, the CDR3 is 14 amino acids long. Only the CDR3 region is kept as DNA, spanning 42 bases read in frame from base 1. Paper-wide results and their limitations: In the 0.1-3.0 mg/kg groups, partial responders had among the lowest normalized peripheral clonal expansion, particularly in CD8+ T cells. Antigen specificity was not determined for the clonally expanded peripheral T cells. Low levels of normalized T-cell clonal expansion were also seen in some nonresponding patients. After ivuxolimab, expanded clones were on average more numerous among CD8+ T cells than among CD4+ T cells. Clonal expansion of both CD4+ and CD8+ blood T cells was observed from baseline to week 6 at doses 0.1 to 3.0 mg/kg.

For sequencing of the TCRbeta CDR3 region, genomic DNA was extracted from the sorted cells. TCRbeta CDR3 regions were sequenced using the immunoSEQ Assay. As stored in TCRdb, this immuneACCESS dataset retains in-frame rearrangements with V and J assigned. A fraction of the clones does not appear; measured against another copy, unresolved V genes explain less than half of the discrepancy, and the remainder lacks a known reason. The sample data list fewer than 20,000 clones, and around 81% of these were observed just once. Jointly, the top ten make up about 12% of the sample. Specimen: CD4+ or CD8+ T cells sorted from blood, collected in a trial of the OX40 agonist ivuxolimab. The sequence derives from an adult with an advanced solid tumor such as melanoma, head and neck, liver or kidney cancer. The chain is made from TRBV30 and TRBJ1-2; the D segment could be TRBD1, given 6 matching bases. The sequenced DNA is TGTGCCTGGAGTTTCCCGACAGGTGGCGATGGCTACACCTTC. Translated, this gives CAWSFPTGGDGYTF.